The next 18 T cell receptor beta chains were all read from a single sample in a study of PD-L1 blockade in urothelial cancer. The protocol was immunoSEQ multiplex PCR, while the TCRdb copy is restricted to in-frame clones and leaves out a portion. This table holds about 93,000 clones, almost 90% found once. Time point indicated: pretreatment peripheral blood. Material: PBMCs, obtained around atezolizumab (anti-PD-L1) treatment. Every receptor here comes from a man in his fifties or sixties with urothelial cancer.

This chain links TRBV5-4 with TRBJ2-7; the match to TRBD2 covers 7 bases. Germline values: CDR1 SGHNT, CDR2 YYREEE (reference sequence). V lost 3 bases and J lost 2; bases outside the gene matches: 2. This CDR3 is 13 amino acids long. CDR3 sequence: CASSSGLAYEQYF. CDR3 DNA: TGTGCCAGCAGCTCCGGACTAGCCTACGAGCAGTACTTC.

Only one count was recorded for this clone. The CDR3 here is CASSLEIAASGAKGEQYF. CDR3 nucleotides: TGTGCCAGCAGCTTAGAGATTGCGGCTAGCGGGGCCAAAGGCGAGCAGTACTTC. The gene calls are TRBV7-2 and TRBJ2-7, with 9 nucleotides matching TRBD2. With V trimmed by 1 base and J by 6 bases, 16 bases remained unmatched. The CDR3 extends over 18 amino acids. Per the germline V gene, CDR1 is SGHTA and CDR2 is FQGNSA.

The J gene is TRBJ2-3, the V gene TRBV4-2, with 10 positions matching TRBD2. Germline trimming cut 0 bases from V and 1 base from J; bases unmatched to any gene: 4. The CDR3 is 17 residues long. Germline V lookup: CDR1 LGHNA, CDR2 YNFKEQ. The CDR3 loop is CASSQEGGTSGTDTQYF. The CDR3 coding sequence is TGTGCCAGCAGCCAAGAAGGGGGGACTAGCGGCACAGATACGCAGTATTTT.

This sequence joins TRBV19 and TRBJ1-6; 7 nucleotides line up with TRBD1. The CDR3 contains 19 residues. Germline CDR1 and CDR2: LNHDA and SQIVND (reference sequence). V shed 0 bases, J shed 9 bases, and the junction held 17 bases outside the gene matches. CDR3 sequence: CASSIDPDTLTGVSSPLHF. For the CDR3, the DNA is TGTGCCAGTAGTATAGATCCCGACACTCTAACAGGGGTGTCTTCACCCCTCCACTTT.

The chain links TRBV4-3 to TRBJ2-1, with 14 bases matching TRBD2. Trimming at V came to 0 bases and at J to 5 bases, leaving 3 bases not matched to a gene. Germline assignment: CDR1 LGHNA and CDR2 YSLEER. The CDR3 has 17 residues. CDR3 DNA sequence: TGCGCCAGCAGCCAAGATTTGACTAGCGGGAGGGACAATGAGCAGTTCTTC. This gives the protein CASSQDLTSGRDNEQFF.

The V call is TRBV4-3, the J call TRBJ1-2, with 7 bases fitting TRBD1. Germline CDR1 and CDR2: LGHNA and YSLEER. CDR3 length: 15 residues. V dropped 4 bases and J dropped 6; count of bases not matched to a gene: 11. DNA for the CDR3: TGCGCCAGCAGCCTCCTTAGACAGGGTTCGAATGGCTACACCTTC. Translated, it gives CASSLLRQGSNGYTF.

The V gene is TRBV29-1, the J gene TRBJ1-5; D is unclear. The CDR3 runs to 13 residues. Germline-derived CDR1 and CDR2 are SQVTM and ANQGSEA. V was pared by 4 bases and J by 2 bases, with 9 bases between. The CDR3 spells CSVGENRNQPQHF. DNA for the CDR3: TGCAGCGTTGGGGAGAACCGCAATCAGCCCCAGCATTTT.

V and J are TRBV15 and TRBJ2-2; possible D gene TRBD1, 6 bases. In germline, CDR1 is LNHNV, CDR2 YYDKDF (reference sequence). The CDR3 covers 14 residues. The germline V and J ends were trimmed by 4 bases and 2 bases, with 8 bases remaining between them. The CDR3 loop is CATSKDSNTGELFF. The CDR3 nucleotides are TGTGCCACCAGCAAGGACAGTAACACCGGGGAGCTGTTTTTT.

The CDR3 DNA sequence: TGTGCCAGTAGGGGCTGGACAGGGAGGCGCCCAGATACGCAGTATTTT. Its protein product is CASRGWTGRRPDTQYF. The V and J genes are TRBV19 and TRBJ2-3; 8 bases are a match to TRBD1. Unmatched junction bases numbered 12, after V lost 6 bases and J lost 4 bases. The V gene's germline CDR1 is LNHDA and CDR2 SQIVND (reference sequence). This CDR3 comprises 16 residues.

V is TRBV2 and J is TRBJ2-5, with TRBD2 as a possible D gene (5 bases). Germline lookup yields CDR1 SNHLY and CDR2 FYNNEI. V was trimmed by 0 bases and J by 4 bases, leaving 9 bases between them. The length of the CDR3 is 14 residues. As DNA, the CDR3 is TGTGCCAGCAGTGAAGCGGGCGGGCGAGAGACCCAGTACTTC. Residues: CASSEAGGRETQYF.

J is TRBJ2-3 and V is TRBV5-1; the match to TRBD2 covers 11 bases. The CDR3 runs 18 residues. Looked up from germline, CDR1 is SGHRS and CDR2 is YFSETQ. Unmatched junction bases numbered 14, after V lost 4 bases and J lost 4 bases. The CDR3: CASSRGGLSGGASDTQYF. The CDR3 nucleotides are TGCGCCAGCAGCCGGGGAGGGCTTAGCGGGGGGGCATCAGATACGCAGTATTTT.

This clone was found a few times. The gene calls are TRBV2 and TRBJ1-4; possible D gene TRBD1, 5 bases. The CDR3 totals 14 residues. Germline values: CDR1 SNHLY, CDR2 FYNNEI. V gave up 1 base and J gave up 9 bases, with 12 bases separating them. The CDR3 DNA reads TGTGCCAGCAGTGAAGGACAGTTTCAGCAAAAACTGTTTTTT. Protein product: CASSEGQFQQKLFF.

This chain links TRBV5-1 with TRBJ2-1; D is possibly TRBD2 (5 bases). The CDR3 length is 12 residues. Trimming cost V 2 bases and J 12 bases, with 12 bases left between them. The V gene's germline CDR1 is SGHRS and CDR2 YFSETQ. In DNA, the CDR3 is TGCGCCAGCAGCTTAAACGGGAACGCGCAGTTCTTC. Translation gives CASSLNGNAQFF.

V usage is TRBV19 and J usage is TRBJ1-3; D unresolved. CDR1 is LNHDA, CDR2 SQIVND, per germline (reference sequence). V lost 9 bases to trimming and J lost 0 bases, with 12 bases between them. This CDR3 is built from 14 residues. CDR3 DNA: TGTGCCAGCCGTGATCTATCCTCTGGAAACACCATATATTTT. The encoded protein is CASRDLSSGNTIYF.

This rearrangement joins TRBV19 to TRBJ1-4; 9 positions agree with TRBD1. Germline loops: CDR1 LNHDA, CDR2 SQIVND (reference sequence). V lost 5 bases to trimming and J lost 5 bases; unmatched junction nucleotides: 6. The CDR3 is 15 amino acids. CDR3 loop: CASSAAGTGNEKLFF. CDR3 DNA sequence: TGTGCCAGTAGTGCCGCCGGGACAGGGAATGAAAAACTGTTTTTT.

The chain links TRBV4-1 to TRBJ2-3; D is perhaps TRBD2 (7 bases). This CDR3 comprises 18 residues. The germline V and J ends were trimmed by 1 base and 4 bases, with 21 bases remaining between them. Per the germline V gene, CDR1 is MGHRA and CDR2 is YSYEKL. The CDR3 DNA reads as TGCGCCAGCAGCCAAGTTATCGTGGGGGGGCCCCACCCAGATACGCAGTATTTT. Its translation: CASSQVIVGGPHPDTQYF.

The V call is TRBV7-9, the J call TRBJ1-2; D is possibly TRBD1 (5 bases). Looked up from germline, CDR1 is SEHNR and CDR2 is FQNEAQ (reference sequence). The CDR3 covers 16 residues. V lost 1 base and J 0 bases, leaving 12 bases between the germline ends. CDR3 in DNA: TGTGCCAGCAGCTTAGAGGGGTGGCCGCCTAACTATGGCTACACCTTC. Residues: CASSLEGWPPNYGYTF. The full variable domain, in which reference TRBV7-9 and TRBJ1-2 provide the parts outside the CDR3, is DTGVSQNPRHKITKRGQNVTFRCDPISEHNRLYWYRQTLGQGPEFLTYFQNEAQLEKSRLLSDRFSAERPKGSFSTLEIQRTEQGDSAMYLCASSLEGWPPNYGYTFGSGTRLTVV.

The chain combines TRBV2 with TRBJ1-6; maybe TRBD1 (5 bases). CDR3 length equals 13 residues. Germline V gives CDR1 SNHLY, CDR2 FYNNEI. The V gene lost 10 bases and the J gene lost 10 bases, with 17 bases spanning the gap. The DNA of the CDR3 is TGTGCCACCTCTCCGGGGACTGGGTCACCCCTCCACTTT. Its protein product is CATSPGTGSPLHF.